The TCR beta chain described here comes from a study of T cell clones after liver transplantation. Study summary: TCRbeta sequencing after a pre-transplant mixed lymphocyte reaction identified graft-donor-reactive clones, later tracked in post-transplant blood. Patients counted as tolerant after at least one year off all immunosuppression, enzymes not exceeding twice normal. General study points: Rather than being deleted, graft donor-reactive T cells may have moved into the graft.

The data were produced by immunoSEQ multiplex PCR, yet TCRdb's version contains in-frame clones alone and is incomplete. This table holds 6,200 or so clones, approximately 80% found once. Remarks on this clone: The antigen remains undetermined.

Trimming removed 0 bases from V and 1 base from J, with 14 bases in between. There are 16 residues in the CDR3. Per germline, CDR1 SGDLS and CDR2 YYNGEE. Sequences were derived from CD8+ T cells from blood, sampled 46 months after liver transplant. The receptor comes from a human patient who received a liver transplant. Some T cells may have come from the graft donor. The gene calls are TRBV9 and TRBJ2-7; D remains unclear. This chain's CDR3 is CASSVEPGAVSYEQYF. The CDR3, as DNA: TGTGCCAGCAGCGTAGAGCCAGGTGCCGTTTCCTACGAGCAGTACTTC.